This T cell receptor beta chain was sequenced in a study of cytomegalovirus exposure and HLA in healthy donors listed by TCRdb under 2017. At the level of the whole study: According to an earlier analysis of around 600 of the donors, some 170 million T cells yielded 117 million unique TCR beta sequences and more than 250 Gb of sequence data. An early release that covered about 600 HLA-typed donors contained approximately 300 gigabases of sequencing data and tens of millions of unique TCR sequences. Among the roughly 410 genotyped donors, around 79% belonged to the genetic ancestry cluster associated with self-reported Caucasian donors. The study aimed to test whether cataloging public T cell receptors could reveal signatures of past pathogen exposure. The T cell repertoires of under 700 subjects were profiled by immunosequencing and related to cytomegalovirus serostatus. Besides the first cohort of 666 subjects, a separate validation cohort made up of roughly 120 different subjects was used. To predict cytomegalovirus infection status, the study combined high-throughput TCR immunosequencing, statistical association of individual TCRs with disease status, and machine learning. A later analysis re-examined previously published TCR beta repertoires from roughly 720 donors and added high-resolution HLA genotyping to investigate patterns of TCR occurrence. Rather than drawing on any new phenotypic data, the later analysis identified candidate immune exposures from TCR beta sequences and the way those sequences occurred across donors. In an earlier analysis of a few hundred of the donors, high-throughput TCR beta sequencing was used to judge whether each TCR beta V gene segment behaved as functional or pseudogenic. Donor age, sex, ethnicity and CMV serostatus were compiled together with the repertoire data. Genome-wide SNP genotypes for about 60% of the roughly 670 donors were used in a later genetic analysis, which treated that subset as a discovery cohort. Every discovery cohort repertoire had been produced on one sequencing platform. Both class I and class II loci were covered by HLA typing, at four-digit resolution. Typing coverage varied by locus: roughly 629-630 donors for A, B, C, DRB1 and DQB1; approximately 500 for DQA1; 600 to 610 for DPA1; some 470 for DPB1. Several DR-DQ haplotypes were treated as single units for association and clustering because of strong linkage in the cohort. Across roughly 420 genotyped donors of the cohort, an average of approximately 200,000 unique TCR beta nucleotide sequences per donor were sequenced, and roughly 17% of those sequences were non-productive.

Libraries were prepared through the immunoSEQ multiplex PCR assay. For the multiplex PCR, a mixture combining 60 forward primers for TCR Vbeta segments and 13 reverse primers for TCR Jbeta segments was used. Amplification of the CDR3 region of rearranged TCR beta genes was performed with a multiplex PCR assay on genomic DNA. The Illumina HiSeq System was used to sequence the amplified TCR beta libraries as 87-base-pair reads. The original pipeline was this. A later analysis counted tens of millions of unique TCR beta chains across the roughly 700 repertoires, and approximately 11 million of these chains were shared by at least two donors. Raw reads were error-corrected and collapsed into unique sequences by a nearest-neighbor algorithm in which closely related sequences were merged to remove PCR and sequencing errors. To assign V, D and J gene segments, CDR3 sequences were aligned to IMGT reference sequences. For a sequence to be retained, a match of at least six nucleotides was required to both a V gene segment and a J gene segment. Rearrangements were classified as productive when the CDR3 lacked stop codons and remained in frame with V and J, and all other rearrangements were classified as non-productive. CDR3 was defined according to IMGT convention as the region running from the second conserved V-encoded cysteine to the conserved J-encoded phenylalanine. The earlier analysis of approximately 590 of the donors excluded any sequence lacking an unambiguous match to a single V gene segment. In an earlier analysis of a few hundred of the donors, V segments were called functional above 56.7% productive rearrangements and were called segregating when the between-donor standard deviation exceeded 5%. To diagnose cytomegalovirus status from the catalog of TCR beta chain sequences, a statistical classification framework was built. V and J gene assignment, in a later analysis, came from comparing TCR nucleotide sequences with IMGT/GENE-DB human TR gene sequences. The TCRdist pipeline was used in a later analysis to assign CDR3 sequences and most-parsimonious VDJ recombination scenarios. In a later analysis, each TCR beta chain was defined by its CDR3 amino acid sequence together with its V-gene family, and reads without a unique V-gene family were excluded. In a later analysis, around 600 highly shared, low-generation-probability nucleotide sequences were removed to address suspected cross-contamination and a sequencing artifact. In a later analysis, a clonal expansion index for each public chain was calculated from normalized within-repertoire ranks of inferred template counts. In a later analysis, generation probabilities were computed with a VDJ recombination model fitted to out-of-frame rearrangements, and the resulting probabilities were checked against IGoR. In a later analysis, TCR-TCR, TCR-HLA and TCR-CMV co-occurrence was scored with hypergeometric tests, and a repertoire-size bias correction was applied to TCR pairs. In a later analysis, false discovery rates were estimated by permuting HLA or CMV assignments 20 times. In a later analysis, co-occurring TCRs were grouped using DBSCAN, with TCRdist sequence similarity added in when clustering inside HLA-allele-positive subsets. Co-occurrence clustering excluded repertoires with fewer than 30,000 or more than 120,000 public chains, plus five with anomalous nucleotide sharing. Held by TCRdb, this immuneACCESS table contains in-frame sequences only and omits some clones. Under half of the omission traces to an unresolved V gene where checked; the cause of the rest is unknown. That table furnishes V, J and clone size, whereas the DNA furnished D and trimming. The sample data list 50,000 to 65,000 clones, and roughly 85% of these were observed just once. The top ten constitute 3% of the sample.

General findings and caveats noted by the study authors: Seventeen rarely observed V segments, including chromosome 9 orphons, were excluded from the earlier analysis of approximately 600 of the donors because counts were too low. Immune exposure information for the cohort was limited to CMV serostatus. A group of highly shared sequence variants was considered likely to be a technical artifact of the sequencing pipeline. Strong co-occurrence of HLA alleles, especially DR and DQ, made assigning TCR associations to individual alleles difficult. According to a later analysis, most CMV-associated TCR beta chains appeared to be HLA-restricted, and the HLA associations seemed to be driven largely by CMV exposure. A further reported finding was that TCR beta sequences accurately predicted the HLA-A and HLA-B alleles for most subjects in the first cohort. HLA typing was unavailable for some donors at each locus, so association tests used only the typed subset. Sequencing depth was assumed to be roughly uniform across donors in the presence/absence analyses, though that assumption may not hold. Correlated functional status among segregating V segments might reflect linkage disequilibrium, but an unknown experimental factor could not be ruled out. The authors suggested that the approach could potentially be generalized to other disease states and immunological phenotypes. An earlier analysis of approximately 590 of the donors showed that most TCR beta V segments appeared in productive rearrangements either about 87% or about 30% of the time, which broadly matched IMGT annotations. According to a later analysis, TCR association rates differed among HLA loci, with DRB1 alleles showing the most associated TCRs and HLA-C alleles showing the fewest. Several of the top co-occurrence clusters appeared to be linked to parvovirus B19, influenza, CMV and Epstein-Barr virus, according to a later analysis. In a later genetic analysis, a missense DCLRE1C variant was associated with V-gene and J-gene trimming of TCR beta chains, and the association was replicated in an independent cohort. A later analysis found that HLA-associated TCR beta chains were more clonally expanded and had lower generation probabilities than equally common non-associated chains. The classifier was reported to diagnose cytomegalovirus status with high specificity and sensitivity in both the original and validation cohorts. At a false discovery rate of 0.05, a later analysis linked 16,951 TCR beta sequences to specific HLA alleles. Across donors, most TCR sequences were observed very rarely, whereas some public TCRs were present in many individuals. In the study, about 150 TCR beta chains were listed as associated with cytomegalovirus. According to a later genetic analysis, donors in an Asian-associated ancestry cluster had fewer N-insertions in productive TCRs than the approximately 700-donor mean. Only TCR beta chains were sequenced in this cohort, and the absence of alpha or paired-chain data limited detectable features. A few of the identified cytomegalovirus-associated TCR beta chains were confirmed in vitro to be specific for cytomegalovirus antigens.

The cohort consisted of approximately 670 healthy bone marrow donors. At the time of sampling, every cohort member was nominally healthy, though immune exposures that went unrecorded were likely present. The donor was CMV seronegative and was included in the group of approximately 350 seronegative cohort members. A peripheral blood sample was provided by each donor, and peripheral blood mononuclear cells were used for TCR beta sequencing. Genomic DNA extraction from the blood cell samples was performed with the Qiagen DNeasy Blood Extraction Kit. Concerning this clone: There is no known antigen for this receptor. No qualities accompany the bases; no much larger clone lies one base away.

This TCR came from a woman between 18 and 30 years old in good health and CMV-seronegative. The material sequenced was PBMCs.

The CDR3 here reads CASSVATGTSGVYNEQFF. The nucleotides read TGTGCCAGCAGCGTAGCTACGGGGACTAGCGGGGTATACAATGAGCAGTTCTTC. The sequence links TRBV9 to TRBJ2-1, and TRBD2 aligns with 13 junction nucleotides. V is cut back by 0 bases and J by 4 bases, with 7 bases in the junction unmatched. The CDR3 spans 18 residues, from the cysteine through the phenylalanine. Only CDR3 DNA remains: 54 bases, in frame from the first base. CDR1 and CDR2 are drawn from the germline V gene: SGDLS, YYNGEE.